This is a list of T cell receptor beta chains from one sample in a study of cytomegalovirus exposure and HLA in healthy donors. Using immunoSEQ multiplex PCR, the repertoire was profiled, and TCRdb retains in-frame clones only, with some absent. The sample lists approximately 110,000 clones; 77% were seen once. The sequenced sample consisted of PBMCs. These receptors all come from a human donor in good health. The CDR3 runs from the conserved cysteine through the conserved F or W. Fields, in order: clone size, V gene, J gene, D gene, CDR3 length, CDR3 DNA, CDR3 protein. The D gene is left open where the match is weak. The listing skips clone size in some rows; elsewhere it reads once, few, many or a size class.

-	TRBV27	TRBJ2-1	TRBD2	17	TGTGCCAGCAGTTCGCTCTTAGGACTAGCGGGAGAAATTGAGCAGTTCTTC	CASSSLLGLAGEIEQFF
-	TRBV7-9	TRBJ1-1	-	12	TGTGCCAGCAGCGCCGTCGGGGCTGAAGCTTTCTTT	CASSAVGAEAFF
-	TRBV28	TRBJ1-2	-	17	TGTGCCAGCAGTTTCGCCGGGGCAGGGGATTTCAGCTATGGCTACACCTTC	CASSFAGAGDFSYGYTF
-	TRBV7-3	TRBJ2-1	-	17	TGTGCCAGCAGCTTAGTCAAGACGGGAACCTCCTACAATGAGCAGTTCTTC	CASSLVKTGTSYNEQFF
few	TRBV7-8	TRBJ1-1	TRBD1	15	TGTGCCAGCAGCCCGAGTGGACAGGGGCGGACTGAAGCTTTCTTT	CASSPSGQGRTEAFF
-	TRBV5-1	TRBJ1-4	TRBD1	15	TGCGCCAGCAGCGGGCCGGGACAGGGTAATGAAAAACTGTTTTTT	CASSGPGQGNEKLFF
-	TRBV2	TRBJ1-4	TRBD1	14	TGTGCCAGCAGTGCCGGGACAGGAGTTGAAAAACTGTTTTTT	CASSAGTGVEKLFF
-	TRBV7-2	TRBJ2-7	TRBD2	16	TGTGCCAGCAGCTTTCGGACTAGCGGGGTTACCTACGAGCAGTACTTC	CASSFRTSGVTYEQYF
few	TRBV19	TRBJ1-2	-	13	TGTGCCAGTAGCGAGGAAATTAACTATGGCTACACCTTC	CASSEEINYGYTF
-	TRBV5-1	TRBJ2-7	TRBD2	17	TGCGCCAGCAGCTTGTTTCCTAGCGGGTCTACGGCTCACGAGCAGTACTTC	CASSLFPSGSTAHEQYF
-	TRBV6-1	TRBJ2-3	-	14	TGTGCCAGCAGTCACCCGACGGGGGCAGATACGCAGTATTTT	CASSHPTGADTQYF
-	TRBV7-8	TRBJ1-5	-	16	TGTGCCAGCAGCTTACTTCAGTACTATAGCAATCAGCCCCAGCATTTT	CASSLLQYYSNQPQHF
-	TRBV4-2	TRBJ1-3	-	16	TGTGCCAGCAGCCAAGCAACAGTACCCTCTGGAAACACCATATATTTT	CASSQATVPSGNTIYF
-	TRBV10-1	TRBJ2-7	-	12	TGCGCCAGCAGTGACAGTTCCTACGAGCAGTACTTC	CASSDSSYEQYF
few	TRBV15	TRBJ2-7	TRBD2	17	TGTGCCACCAGCAGAGAAGGACTAGCGTCTAGCTCCTACGAGCAGTACTTC	CATSREGLASSSYEQYF
-	TRBV5-1	TRBJ2-5	TRBD2	14	TGCGCCAGCAGACTAGCGGGAATTTACGAGACCCAGTACTTC	CASRLAGIYETQYF
-	TRBV28	TRBJ1-5	-	17	TGTGCCAGCAGCCCCGGGGGGGTGGTCATTTATTATCAGCCCCAGCATTTT	CASSPGGVVIYYQPQHF
-	TRBV29-1	TRBJ2-6	TRBD2	16	TGCAGCGCAATAGCGGGGGTCCCCTCTGGGGCCAACGGCCTGACTTTC	CSAIAGVPSGANGLTF
-	TRBV28	TRBJ1-5	-	14	TGTGCCAGCACCCCCCTGGACAAGAATCAGCCCCAGCATTTT	CASTPLDKNQPQHF
-	TRBV18	TRBJ1-1	-	15	TGTGCCAGCTCCCCAGAGGGAGGGGTCACCACTGAAGCTTTCTTT	CASSPEGGVTTEAFF
-	TRBV5-8	TRBJ1-1	TRBD1	15	TGTGCCAGCAGCTTGGCGAGACAGGGGGCCACTGAAGCTTTCTTT	CASSLARQGATEAFF
few	TRBV28	TRBJ2-2	TRBD1	15	TGTGCCATCAAATTGACAGGGGGGGACACCGGGGAGCTGTTTTTT	CAIKLTGGDTGELFF
-	TRBV25-1	TRBJ2-5	-	15	TGTGCCAGCAGTGGCGGCTTTATCAGCCAAGAGACCCAGTACTTC	CASSGGFISQETQYF
-	TRBV7-8	TRBJ2-1	TRBD2	15	TGTGCCAGCAGCCCGCTAGCGGGATCCTACAATGAGCAGTTCTTC	CASSPLAGSYNEQFF